The 19 T cell receptor beta chains listed next were all sequenced from one sample in a study of blood T cell repertoires in COVID-19. TCRdb keeps only in-frame clones here, not all; method: immunoSEQ multiplex PCR. The sample contains 100,000 to 150,000 clones, 77% of which appear only once. The sample taken for sequencing was peripheral blood. The receptor source for this set is a human donor in a cohort sampled during active COVID-19.

The chain employs TRBV28 and TRBJ1-1, with 7 bases identical to TRBD1. This CDR3 is 14 amino acids long. Trimming removed 5 bases from V and 6 bases from J; junction bases left unmatched: 9. Germline CDR1 reads MDHEN; CDR2 reads SYDVKM. DNA of the CDR3: TGTGCCAGCAGTCCCGACAGGGTCTTGGCTGAAGCTTTCTTT. This gives the protein CASSPDRVLAEAFF.

This chain links TRBV2 with TRBJ1-4; TRBD1 is a possible D gene (5 bases). Germline CDR1 is SNHLY and CDR2 is FYNNEI. V lost 6 bases to trimming and J lost 4 bases, with 15 bases between them. This CDR3 has 15 amino acids. CDR3 sequence (DNA): TGTGCCAGCAGACTCCAGGGTTTTATTAATGAAAAACTGTTTTTT. Encoded protein: CASRLQGFINEKLFF.

This clone occurred once. This sequence joins TRBV30 and TRBJ2-6; D possibly corresponds to TRBD1 (6 bases). The CDR3 has 14 amino acids. Germline V gene sequence: CDR1 GTSNPN, CDR2 SVGIG (reference sequence). The ends were cut back, 8 bases at V and 0 bases at J, with 11 bases in the middle. As DNA, the CDR3 is TGTGCCCGGGACAAATTCTCTGGGGCCAACGTCCTGACTTTC. It yields the protein CARDKFSGANVLTF.

Regarding this clone: Other DNA sequences from this sample encode an identical CDR3 as well. This chain links TRBV6-5 with TRBJ2-7, with 8 bases matching TRBD1. In germline, CDR1 is MNHEY, CDR2 SVGAGI. With 5 bases clipped from V and 0 bases from J, the junction kept 3 bases outside the gene matches. The length of the CDR3 is 14 residues. The CDR3 reads CASSRTGSSYEQYF. CDR3 bases: TGTGCCAGCAGTCGGACAGGGAGCTCCTACGAGCAGTACTTC.

A few counts support this clone. CDR3 DNA sequence: TGTGCCAGCAGCTTAGGGGCAGGGGCGTACGAGCAGTACTTC. As protein: CASSLGAGAYEQYF. V usage is TRBV7-2 and J usage is TRBJ2-7; D perhaps matches TRBD1 (6 bases). The CDR3 spans 14 residues. CDR1 is SGHTA and CDR2 is FQGNSA in the germline V gene. V gave up 1 base and J gave up 4 bases, with 11 bases separating them.

The chain recombines TRBV5-1 with TRBJ2-1; TRBD2 matches at 7 bases. Trimming removed 4 bases from V and 3 bases from J; junction bases left unmatched: 19. This CDR3 has 19 amino acids. The germline CDR1 and CDR2 sequences are SGHRS and YFSETQ. The CDR3: CASSLTPLQAGVGYNEQFF. DNA of the CDR3: TGCGCCAGCAGCCTGACGCCGCTCCAGGCGGGAGTGGGCTACAATGAGCAGTTCTTC.

This clone turned up a few times. The chain uses TRBV15 and TRBJ2-1; 8 bases map to TRBD2. Per germline, CDR1 LNHNV and CDR2 YYDKDF (reference sequence). The ends lost 5 bases at V and 8 bases at J; junction bases unmatched: 5. The CDR3 covers 13 residues. CDR3 region: CATSEGLEDEQFF. The CDR3 nucleotides are TGTGCCACCAGCGAGGGACTAGAGGATGAGCAGTTCTTC.

This chain links TRBV20-1 with TRBJ2-1, with D possibly matching TRBD2 (6 bases). The CDR3 is made up of 14 amino acids. Germline CDR1 DFQATT, CDR2 SNEGSKA (reference sequence). V lost 3 bases to trimming and J lost 6 bases, with 15 bases between them. The CDR3 region has the DNA TGCAGTGCTAGTAACGGCGGGGCTTTCAATGAGCAGTTCTTC. This gives the protein CSASNGGAFNEQFF.

The chain carries TRBV7-9 and TRBJ2-7, with D perhaps matching TRBD2 (5 bases). The CDR3 covers 14 residues. V dropped 5 bases and J dropped 6 bases, with 17 bases sitting between them. Per the germline V gene, CDR1 is SEHNR and CDR2 is FQNEAQ (reference sequence). The CDR3 coding sequence is TGTGCCAGCAGCCCTGAAACTAGGACGGGCGAGCAGTACTTC. It encodes CASSPETRTGEQYF. The variable domain in full, with the rest retrieved from reference TRBV7-9 and TRBJ2-7, is DTGVSQNPRHKITKRGQNVTFRCDPISEHNRLYWYRQTLGQGPEFLTYFQNEAQLEKSRLLSDRFSAERPKGSFSTLEIQRTEQGDSAMYLCASSPETRTGEQYFGPGTRLTVT.

The chain has TRBV19 and TRBJ1-5; D not resolved. The V end was cut by 5 bases, the J end by 3 bases, with 8 bases between. The CDR3 covers 13 residues. The V gene's germline CDR1 is LNHDA and CDR2 SQIVND (reference sequence). Here the CDR3 DNA reads TGTGCCAGTAGTGTTGGGCCCAATCAGCCCCAGCATTTT. Its protein product is CASSVGPNQPQHF.

This clone was seen only a few times. The chain couples TRBV5-5 to TRBJ1-6; D is uncertain. Germline V gene sequence: CDR1 SGHKS, CDR2 YYEKEE (reference sequence). The CDR3 extends over 14 amino acids. V lost 0 bases, J lost 8 bases, and 9 bases lay in between. For the CDR3, the DNA is TGTGCCAGCAGCTTGGGGGTCGGGGATTCACCCCTCCACTTT. Its translation is CASSLGVGDSPLHF.

This clone came up a few times. The rearrangement uses TRBV2 and TRBJ1-5; 10 bases fit TRBD1. This CDR3 has 14 amino acids. Germline loops: CDR1 SNHLY, CDR2 FYNNEI. With V trimmed by 6 bases and J by 9 bases, 8 bases remained unmatched. CDR3 in DNA: TGTGCCAGCAGGGCCGGGACAGGGGCCGGGCCCCAGCATTTT. Residues: CASRAGTGAGPQHF.

The chain couples TRBV29-1 to TRBJ1-2; a possible D gene is TRBD1 (6 bases). The V end was cut by 7 bases, the J end by 3 bases, with 15 bases between. CDR3 length equals 13 residues. Germline V lookup: CDR1 SQVTM, CDR2 ANQGSEA. The CDR3 region has the DNA TGCAGCGCCCATACAGGGAATGACTATGGCTACACCTTC. Translated, it gives CSAHTGNDYGYTF.

The J gene is TRBJ1-1, the V gene TRBV5-1; D uncertain. The CDR3 covers 15 residues. With 0 bases removed from V and 4 bases from J, the gap between germline ends came to 13 bases. CDR1 and CDR2 (germline): SGHRS, YFSETQ. This chain's CDR3 is CASSLVGLGSTEAFF. In DNA, the CDR3 is TGCGCCAGCAGCTTGGTCGGGTTAGGGAGCACTGAAGCTTTCTTT.

This sequence joins TRBV28 and TRBJ1-5, with TRBD1 matching 8 bases. Losses at the gene ends were 6 bases for V and 7 bases for J; bases not matched to a gene: 8. The CDR3 covers 14 residues. Germline CDR1 MDHEN, CDR2 SYDVKM. CDR3 residues: CASRTTGGLQPQHF. The CDR3 DNA sequence: TGTGCCAGCAGGACAACAGGGGGTTTACAGCCCCAGCATTTT.

The gene calls are TRBV10-1 and TRBJ1-1, with 7 bases matching TRBD1. The CDR3 spans 12 residues. V shed 10 bases, J shed 2 bases, and the junction held 4 bases outside the gene matches. Germline V gene lookup returns CDR1 WNHNN and CDR2 SYGVQD (reference sequence). The CDR3: CATQGGNTEAFF. The CDR3 coding sequence is TGCGCCACTCAGGGGGGAAACACTGAAGCTTTCTTT.

The genes are TRBV18 and TRBJ2-5; D ambiguous. Per germline, CDR1 KGHSH and CDR2 LQKENI. Deletions cut 3 bases from V and 3 bases from J, with 5 bases between. There are 12 residues in the CDR3. This chain's CDR3 is CASSPTEETQYF. CDR3 in DNA: TGTGCCAGCTCACCCACGGAAGAGACCCAGTACTTC. Filled out from reference TRBV18 and TRBJ2-5, the complete variable domain reads NAGVMQNPRHLVRRRGQEARLRCSPMKGHSHVYWYRQLPEEGLKFMVYLQKENIIDESGMPKERFSAEFPKEGPSILRIQQVVRGDSAAYFCASSPTEETQYFGPGTRLLVL.

V is TRBV6-1 and J is TRBJ1-1; D unresolved. CDR3 length equals 13 residues. The V gene lost 2 bases and the J gene lost 4 bases, with 8 bases spanning the gap. Germline loops: CDR1 MNHNS, CDR2 SASEGT. CDR3 in amino acids: CASSESAGTEAFF. The CDR3 DNA sequence: TGTGCCAGCAGTGAATCGGCAGGCACTGAAGCTTTCTTT.

The V call is TRBV6-2 or TRBV6-3, the J call TRBJ2-7; D call uncertain. Trimming removed 6 bases at V and 2 bases at J, with 17 bases between. The CDR3 has 15 residues. Germline values: CDR1 MNHEY, CDR2 SVGEGT. In DNA, the CDR3 is TGTGCCAGCAGCTCGGTAAGACACTTACCCTACGAGCAGTACTTC. Its translation is CASSSVRHLPYEQYF.